These 20 T cell receptor beta chains came from one sample sequenced in a study of CD8 T cells in Susac syndrome. An amount of RNA that ranged from about 0.45 to 1 ug was reverse transcribed with random hexamers. One entry per CDR3 protein results from TCRdb running MiXCR on the immunoSEQ multiplex PCR reads. The data hold about 100,000 distinct CDR3 sequences, with around 95% observed a single time. The sequenced sample consisted of CD8+ T cells from PBMCs. The receptors here all came from a human donor with Susac syndrome.

The chain carries TRBV7-9 and TRBJ2-4, with D maybe TRBD2 (5 bases). Germline loops: CDR1 SEHNR, CDR2 FQNEAQ (reference sequence). V was trimmed by 1 base and J by 0 bases, leaving 10 bases between them. This CDR3 is built from 16 residues. The CDR3 sequence: CASSLGAGLAKNIQYF. CDR3 nucleotides: TGTGCCAGCAGCTTAGGGGCAGGACTAGCCAAAAACATTCAGTACTTC.

This clonotype was found once. This chain connects TRBV20-1 to TRBJ2-7, with 7 bases matching TRBD2. The CDR3 covers 14 residues. Unmatched junction bases numbered 5, after V lost 0 bases and J lost 3 bases. Germline CDR1 reads DFQATT; CDR2 reads SNEGSKA (reference sequence). CDR3 protein: CSARDRAGIYEQYF. The CDR3 nucleotides read TGCAGTGCTAGAGATCGAGCGGGGATCTACGAGCAGTACTTC.

The CDR3 sequence is CASSWGGSTANTEAFF. In DNA, the CDR3 is TGCGCCAGCAGCTGGGGGGGAAGTACAGCGAACACTGAAGCTTTCTTT. The genes are TRBV5-1 and TRBJ1-1, with D possibly matching TRBD1 (5 bases). V lost 3 bases, J lost 1 base, and 16 bases lay in between. CDR1 and CDR2 from the germline V gene are SGHRS and YFSETQ. The CDR3 totals 16 residues. The whole variable domain, filled in from reference TRBV5-1 and TRBJ1-1, reads KAGVTQTPRYLIKTRGQQVTLSCSPISGHRSVSWYQQTPGQGLQFLFEYFSETQRNKGNFPGRFSGRQFSNSRSEMNVSTLELGDSALYLCASSWGGSTANTEAFFGQGTRLTVV.

As DNA, the CDR3 is TGTGCCAGCAGTGAACAGTCTACTGAAGCTTTCTTT. Amino acids: CASSEQSTEAFF. The V call is TRBV12-3 or TRBV12-4, the J call TRBJ1-1; D gene unclear. Trimming removed 5 bases from V and 5 bases from J, with 9 bases in between. The CDR3 sequence is 12 residues long.

This rearrangement joins TRBV2 to TRBJ1-2; 7 nucleotides align to TRBD1. This CDR3 region has 13 residues. Germline V gene lookup returns CDR1 SNHLY and CDR2 FYNNEI. The V and J ends lost 8 bases and 6 bases, in that order; junction bases with no gene match: 9. CDR3 protein: CASGRGQMDGYTF. The CDR3 DNA sequence: TGTGCCAGCGGTAGGGGGCAGATGGATGGCTACACCTTC.

This clonotype was detected only a few times. The V and J genes are TRBV11-2 and TRBJ2-3; the match to TRBD1 covers 7 bases. The CDR3 consists of 13 residues. V lost 6 bases, J lost 9 bases, and 9 bases stayed unmatched. Germline CDR1 and CDR2: SGHAT and FQNNGV. The CDR3 loop is CASSRQGRETQYF. DNA for the CDR3: TGTGCCAGCAGTCGACAGGGTCGAGAGACGCAGTATTTT.

This clonotype came up once. The V gene is TRBV3-1, the J gene TRBJ2-3, with D perhaps TRBD1 (6 bases). This CDR3 has 14 residues. V lost 4 bases and J 1 base, leaving 9 bases between the germline ends. In germline, CDR1 is LGHDT, CDR2 YNNKEL (reference sequence). For the CDR3, the DNA is TGTGCCAGCAGCCGAGACAGGCGCACAGATACGCAGTATTTT. Translating it yields CASSRDRRTDTQYF.

The chain links TRBV7-9 to TRBJ1-2; no reliable D call. With 2 bases removed from V and 4 bases from J, the gap between germline ends came to 17 bases. Germline V gene lookup returns CDR1 SEHNR and CDR2 FQNEAQ (reference sequence). The CDR3 consists of 16 residues. The CDR3 bases are TGTGCCAGCAGCTTATCTGTAAGGCAGACTATCTATGGCTACACCTTC. Its translation: CASSLSVRQTIYGYTF.

The chain links TRBV18 to TRBJ2-4, with unresolved D. Germline values: CDR1 KGHSH, CDR2 LQKENI. CDR3 size: 13 residues. V was cut by 8 bases and J by 0 bases, with 8 bases left in between. Written as DNA, the CDR3 is TGTGCCAGCGCCGAGTTAGCCAAAAACATTCAGTACTTC. Amino acid sequence: CASAELAKNIQYF.

The genes are TRBV29-1 and TRBJ2-6; D may be TRBD2 (6 bases). The germline V and J ends were trimmed by 5 bases and 3 bases, with 11 bases remaining between them. The CDR3 is made up of 14 amino acids. In germline, CDR1 is SQVTM, CDR2 ANQGSEA. Here the CDR3 reads CSVPTGDGANVLTF. Here the CDR3 DNA reads TGCAGCGTTCCCACGGGAGATGGGGCCAACGTCCTGACTTTC.

As DNA, the CDR3 is TGTGCCAGCAGCCCCGAATTGATCAGAACTGGACACAATGAGCAGTTCTTC. Translating it yields CASSPELIRTGHNEQFF. The V and J genes are TRBV3-1 and TRBJ2-1, with D unclear. V dropped 4 bases and J dropped 5 bases, with 21 bases sitting between them. Looked up from germline, CDR1 is LGHDT and CDR2 is YNNKEL (reference sequence). CDR3 size: 17 residues.

This chain connects TRBV20-1 to TRBJ1-1, with 7 bases aligning to TRBD1. The trim removed 2 bases at V and 10 bases at J, leaving 13 bases unmatched. Germline V gene sequence: CDR1 DFQATT, CDR2 SNEGSKA (reference sequence). The CDR3 has 14 amino acids. The CDR3 sequence: CSARSTVSTGAAFF. The DNA for the CDR3 is TGCAGTGCTAGATCGACAGTGAGTACAGGGGCAGCTTTCTTT.

This chain links TRBV20-1 with TRBJ2-7; D might be TRBD2 (6 bases). Germline V gene lookup returns CDR1 DFQATT and CDR2 SNEGSKA (reference sequence). Trimming took 6 bases from V and 0 from J, leaving 12 bases between them. The CDR3 totals 13 residues. In nucleotides, the CDR3 is TGCAGTGCCAGCGGGCTGAGCTCCTACGAGCAGTACTTC. As protein: CSASGLSSYEQYF.

CDR3 DNA sequence: TGTGCCAGCAGCTTAGACCGGGGCTCCTACAATGAGCAGTTCTTC. Translated: CASSLDRGSYNEQFF. The chain couples TRBV13 to TRBJ2-1, with D possibly TRBD2 on 5 matching bases. CDR1 and CDR2 from the germline V gene are PRHDT and FYEKMQ (reference sequence). The germline V and J ends were trimmed by 1 base and 0 bases, with 7 bases remaining between them. The CDR3 contains 15 residues.

The chain links TRBV20-1 to TRBJ1-5, with a possible D match to TRBD1 (6 bases). The CDR3 sequence is 15 residues long. Germline-derived CDR1 and CDR2 are DFQATT and SNEGSKA (reference sequence). The V end was cut by 0 bases, the J end by 6 bases, with 15 bases between. The chain's CDR3 is CSARDRQVRGQPQHF. CDR3 sequence (DNA): TGCAGTGCTAGAGATAGGCAGGTCAGGGGTCAGCCCCAGCATTTT.

This chain joins TRBV14 and TRBJ1-6, with D perhaps matching TRBD1 (6 bases). Germline assignment: CDR1 SGHDN and CDR2 FVKESK. V was pared by 2 bases and J by 10 bases, with 15 bases between. This CDR3 comprises 15 residues. CDR3 amino acids: CASSQTQGHRSPLHF. The CDR3 nucleotides are TGTGCCAGCAGCCAAACACAGGGTCATCGATCACCCCTCCACTTT.

The chain carries TRBV5-1 and TRBJ1-1; no reliable D call. This CDR3 has 14 amino acids. Trimming took 6 bases from V and 2 from J, leaving 14 bases between them. Germline CDR1 and CDR2: SGHRS and YFSETQ. This chain's CDR3 is CASTLFGRNTEAFF. The CDR3 DNA sequence: TGCGCCAGCACCCTGTTTGGCAGAAACACTGAAGCTTTCTTT.

This chain uses TRBV20-1 with TRBJ1-2; D is unresolved. Germline values: CDR1 DFQATT, CDR2 SNEGSKA (reference sequence). With 5 bases removed from V and 5 bases from J, the gap between germline ends came to 15 bases. This CDR3 contains 13 residues. The CDR3 spells CSADGPMGYGYTF. The CDR3 DNA sequence: TGCAGTGCTGATGGGCCGATGGGTTATGGCTACACCTTC.

The rearrangement joins TRBV25-1 to TRBJ2-1; 7 bases fit TRBD2. Germline CDR1 MGHDK, CDR2 SYGVNS. V shed 4 bases, J shed 8 bases, and the junction held 20 bases outside the gene matches. The CDR3 has 18 amino acids. The CDR3 loop reads CASSGRNGAGVRGDEQFF. CDR3 DNA: TGTGCCAGCAGTGGCCGAAACGGGGCGGGGGTAAGGGGCGATGAGCAGTTCTTC.

This chain uses TRBV4-1 with TRBJ2-3; possibly TRBD1 or TRBD2 for D (5 bases each). Looked up from germline, CDR1 is MGHRA and CDR2 is YSYEKL. V lost 1 base and J 0 bases, leaving 5 bases between the germline ends. CDR3 length equals 14 residues. CDR3 DNA sequence: TGCGCCAGCAGCCAAGGGGACAGCACAGATACGCAGTATTTT. It codes for CASSQGDSTDTQYF.